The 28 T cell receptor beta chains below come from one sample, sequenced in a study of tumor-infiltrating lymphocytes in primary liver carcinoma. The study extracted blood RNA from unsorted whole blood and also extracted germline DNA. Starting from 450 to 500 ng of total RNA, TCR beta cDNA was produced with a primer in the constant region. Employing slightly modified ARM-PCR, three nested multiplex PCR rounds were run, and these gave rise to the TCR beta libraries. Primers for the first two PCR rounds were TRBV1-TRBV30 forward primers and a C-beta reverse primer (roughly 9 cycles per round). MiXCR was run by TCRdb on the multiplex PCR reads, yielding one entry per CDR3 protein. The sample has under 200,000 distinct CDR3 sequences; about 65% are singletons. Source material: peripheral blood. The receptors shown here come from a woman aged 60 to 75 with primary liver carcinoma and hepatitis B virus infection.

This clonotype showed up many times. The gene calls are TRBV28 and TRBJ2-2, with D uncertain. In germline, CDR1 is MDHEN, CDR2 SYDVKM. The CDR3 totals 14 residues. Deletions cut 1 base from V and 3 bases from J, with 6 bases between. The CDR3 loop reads CASSLLAHTGELFF. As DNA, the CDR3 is TGTGCCAGCAGTTTATTAGCTCACACCGGGGAGCTGTTTTTT. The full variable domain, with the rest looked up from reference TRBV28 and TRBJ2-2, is DVKVTQSSRYLVKRTGEKVFLECVQDMDHENMFWYRQDPGLGLRLIYFSYDVKMKEKGDIPEGYSVSREKKERFSLILESASTNQTSMYLCASSLLAHTGELFFGEGSRLTVL.

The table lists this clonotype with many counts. The CDR3 nucleotides read TGTGCCAGCAGCTTAGATGGCCTAGGTCGTAGGGATACGCAGTATTTT. This sequence encodes CASSLDGLGRRDTQYF. The chain combines TRBV11-2 with TRBJ2-3; D remains ambiguous. V lost 0 bases to trimming and J lost 6 bases, with 16 bases between them. This CDR3 is built from 16 residues. CDR1 is SGHAT, CDR2 FQNNGV, per germline. Together with reference TRBV11-2 and TRBJ2-3, the CDR3 gives the full variable domain: EAGVAQSPRYKIIEKRQSVAFWCNPISGHATLYWYQQILGQGPKLLIQFQNNGVVDDSQLPKDRFSAERLKGVDSTLKIQPAKLEDSAVYLCASSLDGLGRRDTQYFGPGTRLTVL.

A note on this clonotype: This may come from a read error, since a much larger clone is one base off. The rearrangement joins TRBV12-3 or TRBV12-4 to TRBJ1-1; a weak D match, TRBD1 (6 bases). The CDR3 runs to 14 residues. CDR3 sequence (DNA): TGTGCCAGCAGTCCGGCGGGGGGGGCAGGGGAAGTTTTCTTT. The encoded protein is CASSPAGGAGEVFF.

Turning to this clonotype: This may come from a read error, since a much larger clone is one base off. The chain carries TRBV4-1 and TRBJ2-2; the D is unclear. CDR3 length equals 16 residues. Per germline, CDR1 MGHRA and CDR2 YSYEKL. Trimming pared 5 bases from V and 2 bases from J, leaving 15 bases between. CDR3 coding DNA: TGCGCCAGCAGCATATTCGGTATACGTAACACCGGGGAGCTGTTTTTT. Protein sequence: CASSIFGIRNTGELFF.

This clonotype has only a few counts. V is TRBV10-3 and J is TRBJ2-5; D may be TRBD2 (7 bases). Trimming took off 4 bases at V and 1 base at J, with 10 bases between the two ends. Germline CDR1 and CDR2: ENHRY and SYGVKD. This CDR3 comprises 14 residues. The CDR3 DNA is TGTGCCATCAGTGGGGGGGGGCTCCAAGAGACCCAGTACTTC. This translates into CAISGGGLQETQYF.

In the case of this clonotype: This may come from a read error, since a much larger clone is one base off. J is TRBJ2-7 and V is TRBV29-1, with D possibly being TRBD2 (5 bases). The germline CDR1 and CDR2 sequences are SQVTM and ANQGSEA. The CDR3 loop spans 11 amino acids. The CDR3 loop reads CRGGSSYEQYF. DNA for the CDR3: TGCAGGGGTGGGAGCTCCTACGAGCAGTACTTC.

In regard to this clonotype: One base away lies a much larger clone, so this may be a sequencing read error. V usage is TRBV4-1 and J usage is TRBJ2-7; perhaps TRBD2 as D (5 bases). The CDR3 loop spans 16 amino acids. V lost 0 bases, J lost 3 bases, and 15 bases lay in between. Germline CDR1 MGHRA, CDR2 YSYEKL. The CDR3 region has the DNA TGCGCCAGCAGCCAAGATATATCGGAGAGGGTCTACGAGCAGTACTTC. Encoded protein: CASSQDISERVYEQYF.

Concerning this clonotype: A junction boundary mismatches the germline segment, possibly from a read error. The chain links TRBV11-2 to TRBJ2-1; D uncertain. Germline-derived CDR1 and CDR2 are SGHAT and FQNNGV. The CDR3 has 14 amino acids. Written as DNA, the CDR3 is TGTGGCAGCAGCCCCGCGAGCTCCTACAATGAGCAGTTCTTC. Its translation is CGSSPASSYNEQFF.

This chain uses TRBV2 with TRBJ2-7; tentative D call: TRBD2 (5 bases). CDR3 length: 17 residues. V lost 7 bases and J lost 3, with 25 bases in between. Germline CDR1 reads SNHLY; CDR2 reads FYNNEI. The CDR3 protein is CASNILEDSTAYYEQYF. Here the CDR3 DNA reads TGTGCCAGCAACATTCTGGAGGACTCCACGGCCTACTACGAGCAGTACTTC. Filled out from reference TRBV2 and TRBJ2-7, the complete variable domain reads EPEVTQTPSHQVTQMGQEVILRCVPISNHLYFYWYRQILGQKVEFLVSFYNNEISEKSEIFDDQFSVERPDGSNFTLKIRSTKLEDSAMYFCASNILEDSTAYYEQYFGPGTRLTVT.

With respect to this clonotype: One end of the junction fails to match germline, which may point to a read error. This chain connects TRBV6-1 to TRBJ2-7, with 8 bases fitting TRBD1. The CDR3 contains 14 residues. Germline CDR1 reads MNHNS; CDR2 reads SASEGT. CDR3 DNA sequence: TGTGCCAGTGAAGGCCAGGGGGCTACCTACAAGCAGTACTTC. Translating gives CASEGQGATYKQYF.

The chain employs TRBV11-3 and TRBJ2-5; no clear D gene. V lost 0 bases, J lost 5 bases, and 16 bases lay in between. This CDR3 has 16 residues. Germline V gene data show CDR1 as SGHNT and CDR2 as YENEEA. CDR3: CASSLEGMTSYETQYF. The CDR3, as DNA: TGTGCCAGCAGCTTAGAGGGTATGACAAGCTATGAGACCCAGTACTTC.

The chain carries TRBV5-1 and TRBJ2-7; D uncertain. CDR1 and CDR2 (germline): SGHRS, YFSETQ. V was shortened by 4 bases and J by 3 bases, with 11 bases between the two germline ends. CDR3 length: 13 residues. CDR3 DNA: TGCGCCAGCAGCATGGACGGTAGCTACGAGCAGTACTTC. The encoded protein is CASSMDGSYEQYF.

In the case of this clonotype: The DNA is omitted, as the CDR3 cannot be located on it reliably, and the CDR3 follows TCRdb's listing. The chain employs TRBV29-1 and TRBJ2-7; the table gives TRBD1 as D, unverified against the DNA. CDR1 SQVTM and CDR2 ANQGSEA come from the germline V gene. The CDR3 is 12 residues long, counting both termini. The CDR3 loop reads CSVGTGTYEHYF.

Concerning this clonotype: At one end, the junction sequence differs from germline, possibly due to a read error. The CDR3 sequence is CASSGTGVRTEALF. The CDR3 bases are TGTGCCAGCAGTGGGACAGGGGTAAGGACTGAAGCTCTCTTT. The V and J genes are TRBV6-6 and TRBJ1-1; 10 nucleotides match TRBD1. Germline assignment: CDR1 MNHNY and CDR2 SVGAGI (reference sequence). This CDR3 has 14 amino acids.

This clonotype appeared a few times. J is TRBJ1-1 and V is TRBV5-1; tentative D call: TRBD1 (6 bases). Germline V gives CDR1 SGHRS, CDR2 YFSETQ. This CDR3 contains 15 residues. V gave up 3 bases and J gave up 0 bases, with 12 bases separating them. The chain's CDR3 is CASSSNDRMNTEAFF. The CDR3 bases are TGCGCCAGCAGCTCGAATGACAGGATGAACACTGAAGCTTTCTTT.

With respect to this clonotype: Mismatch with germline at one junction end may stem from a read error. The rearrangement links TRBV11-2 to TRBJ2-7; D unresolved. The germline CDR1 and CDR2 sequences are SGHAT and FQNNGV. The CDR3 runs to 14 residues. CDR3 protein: CASSRGIGSYEQYF. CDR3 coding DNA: TGTGCTAGCAGCCGTGGGATAGGCTCCTACGAGCAGTACTTC.

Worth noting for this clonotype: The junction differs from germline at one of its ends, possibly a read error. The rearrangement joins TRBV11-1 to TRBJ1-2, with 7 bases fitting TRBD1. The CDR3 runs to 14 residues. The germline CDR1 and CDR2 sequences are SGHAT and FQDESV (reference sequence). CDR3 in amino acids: CPSSLRQGEDAYTF. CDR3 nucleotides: TGTCCCAGCAGCTTAAGGCAGGGGGAGGATGCCTACACCTTC.

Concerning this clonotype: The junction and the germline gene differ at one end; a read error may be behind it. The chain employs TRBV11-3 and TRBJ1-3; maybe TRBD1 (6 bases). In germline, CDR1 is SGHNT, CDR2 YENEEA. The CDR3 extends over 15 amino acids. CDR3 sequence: CAGSRTTGGGNTIYF. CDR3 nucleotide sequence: TGTGCCGGCAGCCGCACGACAGGAGGAGGAAACACAATATATTTT.

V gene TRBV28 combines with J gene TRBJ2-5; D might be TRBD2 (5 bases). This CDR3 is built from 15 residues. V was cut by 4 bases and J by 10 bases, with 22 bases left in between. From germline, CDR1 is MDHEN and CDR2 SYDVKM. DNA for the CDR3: TGTGCCAGCAGTTCTACTCGGACCGTGGGAGTGGTCCAGTACTTC. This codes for CASSSTRTVGVVQYF.

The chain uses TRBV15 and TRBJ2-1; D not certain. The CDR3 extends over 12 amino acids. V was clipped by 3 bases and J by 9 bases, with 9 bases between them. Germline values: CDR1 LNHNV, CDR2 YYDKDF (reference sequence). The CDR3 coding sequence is TGTGCCACCAGCAGGCAAGGGTTTGAGCAGTTCTTC. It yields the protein CATSRQGFEQFF.

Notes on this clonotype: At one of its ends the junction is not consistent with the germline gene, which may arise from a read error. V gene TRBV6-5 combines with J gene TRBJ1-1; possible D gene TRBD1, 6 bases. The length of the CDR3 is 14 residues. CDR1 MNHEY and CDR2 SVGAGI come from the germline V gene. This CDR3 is CVSSYGGLGTEAFF. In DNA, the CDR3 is TGTGTCAGCAGTTACGGGGGGCTTGGCACTGAAGCTTTCTTT.

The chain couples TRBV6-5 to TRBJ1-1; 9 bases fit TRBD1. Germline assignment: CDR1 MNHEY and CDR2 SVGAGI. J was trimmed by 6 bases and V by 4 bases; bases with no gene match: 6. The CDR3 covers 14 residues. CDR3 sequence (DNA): TGTGCCAGCAGTTCCACAGGGGGCTTTGCTGAAGCTTTCTTT. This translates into CASSSTGGFAEAFF.

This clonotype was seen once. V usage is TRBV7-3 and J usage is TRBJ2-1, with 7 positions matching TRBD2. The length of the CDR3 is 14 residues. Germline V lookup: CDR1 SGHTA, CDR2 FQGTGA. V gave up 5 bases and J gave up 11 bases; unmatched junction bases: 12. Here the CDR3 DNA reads TGTGCCAGCAGCCCACTGGGAGGGAGCGGTAAGCAGTTCTTC. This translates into CASSPLGGSGKQFF. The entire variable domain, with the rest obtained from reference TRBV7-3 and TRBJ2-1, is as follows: GAGVSQTPSNKVTEKGKYVELRCDPISGHTALYWYRQSLGQGPEFLIYFQGTGAADDSGLPNDRFFAVRPEGSVSTLKIQRTERGDSAVYLCASSPLGGSGKQFFGPGTRLTVL.

CDR3 bases: TGTGCCGGTAGCTTAGAAAGCGGGAGCATCAATGAGCAGTTCTTC. This translates into CAGSLESGSINEQFF. V and J are TRBV11-2 and TRBJ2-1; 8 nucleotides match TRBD2. The V gene end was trimmed by 11 bases and the J gene end by 6 bases; junction bases not matched to a gene: 15. This CDR3 spans 15 amino acids. Germline V gene data show CDR1 as SGHAT and CDR2 as FQNNGV.

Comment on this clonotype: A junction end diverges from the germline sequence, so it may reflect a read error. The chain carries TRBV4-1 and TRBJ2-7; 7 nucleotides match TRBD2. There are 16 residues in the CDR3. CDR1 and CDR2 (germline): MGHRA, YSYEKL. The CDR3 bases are TGCACCAGCAGCCAAGCTTTTAAGCGGGACTCCTACGAGCAGTACTTC. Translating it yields CTSSQAFKRDSYEQYF.

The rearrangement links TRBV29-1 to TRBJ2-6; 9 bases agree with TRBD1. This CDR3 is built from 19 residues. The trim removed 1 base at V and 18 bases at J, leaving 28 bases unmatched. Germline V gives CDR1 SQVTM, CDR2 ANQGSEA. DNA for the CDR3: TGCAGCGTTGAAGCCCCCCCCTGGACAGGGGATACTGGGGCCAACATCCCGACTTTC. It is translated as CSVEAPPWTGDTGANIPTF.

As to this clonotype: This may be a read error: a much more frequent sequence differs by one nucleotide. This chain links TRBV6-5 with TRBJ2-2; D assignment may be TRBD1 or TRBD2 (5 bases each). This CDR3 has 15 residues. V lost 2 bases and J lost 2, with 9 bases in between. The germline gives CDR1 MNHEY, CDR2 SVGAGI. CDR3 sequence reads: CASSYPWDNTGELFF. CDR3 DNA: TGTGCCAGCAGTTACCCGTGGGACAACACCGGGGAGCTGTTTTTT.

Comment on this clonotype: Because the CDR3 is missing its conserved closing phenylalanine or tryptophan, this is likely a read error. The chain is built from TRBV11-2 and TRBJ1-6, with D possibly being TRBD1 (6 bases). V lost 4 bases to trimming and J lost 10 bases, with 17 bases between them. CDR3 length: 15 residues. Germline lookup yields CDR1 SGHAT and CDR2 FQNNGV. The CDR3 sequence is CASSSTHRDRSPLHL. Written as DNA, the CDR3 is TGTGCCAGCAGCTCCACGCACAGGGACCGGTCACCCCTCCACCTT.